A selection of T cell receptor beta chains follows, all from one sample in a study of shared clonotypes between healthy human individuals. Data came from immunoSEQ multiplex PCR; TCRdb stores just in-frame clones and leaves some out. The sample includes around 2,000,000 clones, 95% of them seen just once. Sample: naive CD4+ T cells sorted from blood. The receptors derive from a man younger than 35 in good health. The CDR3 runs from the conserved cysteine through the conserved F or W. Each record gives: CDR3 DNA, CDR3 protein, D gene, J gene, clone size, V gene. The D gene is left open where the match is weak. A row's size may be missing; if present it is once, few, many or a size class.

DNA: TGTGCCAGCAGGGGCAACACTGGAAACACCATATATTTT
CDR3: CASRGNTGNTIYF
D: NA
J: TRBJ1-3
size: NA
V: TRBV28

DNA: TGTGCCTGGAGTGCAAACAGAGCCCCCCAAGAGACCCAGTACTTC
CDR3: CAWSANRAPQETQYF
D: NA
J: TRBJ2-5
size: NA
V: TRBV30

DNA: TGTGCCTGGAGTAACAAAGGGGGTACTGAAGCTTTCTTT
CDR3: CAWSNKGGTEAFF
D: NA
J: TRBJ1-1
size: NA
V: TRBV30

DNA: TGTGCCAGCAGCCCAAAGCCCGTGAATGGCTACACCTTC
CDR3: CASSPKPVNGYTF
D: NA
J: TRBJ1-2
size: NA
V: TRBV9

DNA: TGTGCCAGCAGCCAAGTTCGTCCGGGTTCGGTGAATGGCTACACCTTC
CDR3: CASSQVRPGSVNGYTF
D: NA
J: TRBJ1-2
size: few
V: TRBV14

DNA: TGTGCCTGGAGTGTCCTCAGGGGACCGTTTGCTACCAACGTCCTGACTTTC
CDR3: CAWSVLRGPFATNVLTF
D: NA
J: TRBJ2-6
size: NA
V: TRBV30

DNA: TGTGCCAGCAGTATAGCGGGGGGTGCGAGCACAGATACGCAGTATTTT
CDR3: CASSIAGGASTDTQYF
D: TRBD2
J: TRBJ2-3
size: NA
V: TRBV7-2

DNA: TGTGCCAGCAGTTTAGGGCCCTATAATTCACCCCTCCACTTT
CDR3: CASSLGPYNSPLHF
D: NA
J: TRBJ1-6
size: NA
V: TRBV27

DNA: TGTGCCAGCAGTTTTGACCTCGGGGAGTCCTTTTCCTACGAGCAGTACTTC
CDR3: CASSFDLGESFSYEQYF
D: NA
J: TRBJ2-7
size: NA
V: TRBV28

DNA: TGCAGTGGGGGGGTGCAGCTTTACACTGAAGCTTTCTTT
CDR3: CSGGVQLYTEAFF
D: NA
J: TRBJ1-1
size: NA
V: TRBV29-1

DNA: TGCGCCAGCAGCCAGGAGGGATACAATGAGCAGTTCTTC
CDR3: CASSQEGYNEQFF
D: NA
J: TRBJ2-1
size: NA
V: TRBV4-3

DNA: TGTGCCAGCGGCAGGGGTCTAGCGGGGGCCCTCACAGATACGCAGTATTTT
CDR3: CASGRGLAGALTDTQYF
D: NA
J: TRBJ2-3
size: NA
V: TRBV21-1

DNA: TGCAGCGCACAATTCGGGGGTTCGGGGACCCAGTACTTC
CDR3: CSAQFGGSGTQYF
D: NA
J: TRBJ2-5
size: NA
V: TRBV29-1

DNA: TGTGCCAGCAGCTTAGATCGGATTCACTCTGGAAACACCATATATTTT
CDR3: CASSLDRIHSGNTIYF
D: NA
J: TRBJ1-3
size: NA
V: TRBV11-2

DNA: TGTGCCAGCAGCGCGGGAACAGGGTTTAATTCACCCCTCCACTTT
CDR3: CASSAGTGFNSPLHF
D: NA
J: TRBJ1-6
size: NA
V: TRBV5-5

DNA: TGTGCCTGCAGTTTATCACAGGCTTTCTCCTACGAGCAGTACTTC
CDR3: CACSLSQAFSYEQYF
D: NA
J: TRBJ2-7
size: NA
V: TRBV27

DNA: TGCGCCAGCAGCTTGTCGGGGAGCTCCTACAATGAGCAGTTCTTC
CDR3: CASSLSGSSYNEQFF
D: NA
J: TRBJ2-1
size: NA
V: TRBV5-1

DNA: TGTGCCAGCAGCTTATCGACAGGCTCCTACGAGCAGTACTTC
CDR3: CASSLSTGSYEQYF
D: NA
J: TRBJ2-7
size: once
V: TRBV7-8

DNA: TGTGCCAGCAGTTACTCAGGGGGACTAGCTGAAAAACTGTTTTTT
CDR3: CASSYSGGLAEKLFF
D: NA
J: TRBJ1-4
size: NA
V: TRBV6-5

DNA: TGTGCCAGCTCTCCCGGACAGCCGTGGATGAACACTGAAGCTTTCTTT
CDR3: CASSPGQPWMNTEAFF
D: NA
J: TRBJ1-1
size: NA
V: TRBV2

DNA: TGTGCCAGCAGCTTTACAGGGGGCGAAGGCTACACCTTC
CDR3: CASSFTGGEGYTF
D: TRBD1
J: TRBJ1-2
size: NA
V: TRBV7-9

DNA: TGTGCCAGTAGTATAGGATCTCCCTACGAGCAGTACTTC
CDR3: CASSIGSPYEQYF
D: NA
J: TRBJ2-7
size: NA
V: TRBV19

DNA: TGTGCCTGGGGGGTTAGTGATAGCGCCCTTTACTTC
CDR3: CAWGVSDSALYF
D: NA
J: TRBJ2-4
size: NA
V: TRBV30

DNA: TGTGCCAGCAGTTACTCGTTATACCCCCAGGGGAACGAGCAGTACTTC
CDR3: CASSYSLYPQGNEQYF
D: NA
J: TRBJ2-7
size: once
V: TRBV6-5

DNA: TGTGCCAGTACCTCGACAGGGCTAACACCCTCTGGGGCCAACGTCCTGACTTTC
CDR3: CASTSTGLTPSGANVLTF
D: TRBD1
J: TRBJ2-6
size: NA
V: TRBV19

DNA: TGTGCCAGCTCCCAAAACACCGGGGCCGCCCAAGAGACCCAGTACTTC
CDR3: CASSQNTGAAQETQYF
D: NA
J: TRBJ2-5
size: NA
V: TRBV18

DNA: TGTGCCAGCAGCTCCGGTCGAGGACTAGCGGGGGGGCCGGGCTACGAGCAGTACTTC
CDR3: CASSSGRGLAGGPGYEQYF
D: TRBD2
J: TRBJ2-7
size: NA
V: TRBV5-4

DNA: TGCGCCAGCAGCTTCTACGGGACAGTGAACACTGAAGCTTTCTTT
CDR3: CASSFYGTVNTEAFF
D: TRBD1
J: TRBJ1-1
size: NA
V: TRBV5-1

DNA: TGCGCCAGCAGCTTGACTGGCGCGACAGCCCTCTACGAGCAGTACTTC
CDR3: CASSLTGATALYEQYF
D: NA
J: TRBJ2-7
size: NA
V: TRBV5-1

DNA: TGTGCCAGTAGGCTAGACAGGGAGGGCTACAATCAGCCCCAGCATTTT
CDR3: CASRLDREGYNQPQHF
D: TRBD1
J: TRBJ1-5
size: NA
V: TRBV19

DNA: TGTGCCAGCAGTTACTCAGTGGCTAGCGGGACCTACGAGCAGTACTTC
CDR3: CASSYSVASGTYEQYF
D: TRBD2
J: TRBJ2-7
size: NA
V: TRBV6-5

DNA: TGCGCCAGCAAAGGGGACCGACCCTCCTACGAGCAGTACTTC
CDR3: CASKGDRPSYEQYF
D: NA
J: TRBJ2-7
size: NA
V: TRBV5-1

DNA: TGTGCCAGCAGTTTAGGACAGGGGTACAATCAGCCCCAGCATTTT
CDR3: CASSLGQGYNQPQHF
D: TRBD1
J: TRBJ1-5
size: NA
V: TRBV28

DNA: TGTGCCAGCAGCCTCATCTCAGGGGGCGAAGGGACCCAGTACTTC
CDR3: CASSLISGGEGTQYF
D: TRBD1
J: TRBJ2-5
size: NA
V: TRBV5-4

DNA: TGTGCCAGCAGCCCCGGGACAAATAGCAATCAGCCCCAGCATTTT
CDR3: CASSPGTNSNQPQHF
D: NA
J: TRBJ1-5
size: NA
V: TRBV7-9

DNA: TGTGCCAGCAGTCTGAGGGGTCCCGGAGAGACCCAGTACTTC
CDR3: CASSLRGPGETQYF
D: NA
J: TRBJ2-5
size: NA
V: TRBV27

DNA: TGCGCCAGCGGGGGTAATCAGCCCCAGCATTTT
CDR3: CASGGNQPQHF
D: NA
J: TRBJ1-5
size: NA
V: TRBV10-2

DNA: TGTGCCAGAAGCTTGACACCGGAGCTCCTACCCTACGAGCAGTACTTC
CDR3: CARSLTPELLPYEQYF
D: NA
J: TRBJ2-7
size: NA
V: TRBV5-3

DNA: TGTGCCACCAGCAGAACGGACAGCCACTACGAGCAGTACTTC
CDR3: CATSRTDSHYEQYF
D: NA
J: TRBJ2-7
size: once
V: TRBV15

DNA: TGTGCCAGCAGTTTAGCGACAGGGGGCGATCAGCCCCAGCATTTT
CDR3: CASSLATGGDQPQHF
D: TRBD1
J: TRBJ1-5
size: NA
V: TRBV28

DNA: TGTGCCAGCAGCTTGGAGAGAGGGGTTTATGGCTACACCTTC
CDR3: CASSLERGVYGYTF
D: NA
J: TRBJ1-2
size: few
V: TRBV5-6

DNA: TGTGCCAGCAGTCTACCCGACAGGCCCCTGATCCCCCAGCATTTT
CDR3: CASSLPDRPLIPQHF
D: NA
J: TRBJ1-5
size: NA
V: TRBV28

DNA: TGTGCCAGCACCCAAGACAGGGCGGACACCGGGGAGCTGTTTTTT
CDR3: CASTQDRADTGELFF
D: TRBD1
J: TRBJ2-2
size: NA
V: TRBV2

DNA: TGTGCCAGCAGCCCCAGACAGGGCGGGGAGCTGTTTTTT
CDR3: CASSPRQGGELFF
D: TRBD1
J: TRBJ2-2
size: NA
V: TRBV7-2